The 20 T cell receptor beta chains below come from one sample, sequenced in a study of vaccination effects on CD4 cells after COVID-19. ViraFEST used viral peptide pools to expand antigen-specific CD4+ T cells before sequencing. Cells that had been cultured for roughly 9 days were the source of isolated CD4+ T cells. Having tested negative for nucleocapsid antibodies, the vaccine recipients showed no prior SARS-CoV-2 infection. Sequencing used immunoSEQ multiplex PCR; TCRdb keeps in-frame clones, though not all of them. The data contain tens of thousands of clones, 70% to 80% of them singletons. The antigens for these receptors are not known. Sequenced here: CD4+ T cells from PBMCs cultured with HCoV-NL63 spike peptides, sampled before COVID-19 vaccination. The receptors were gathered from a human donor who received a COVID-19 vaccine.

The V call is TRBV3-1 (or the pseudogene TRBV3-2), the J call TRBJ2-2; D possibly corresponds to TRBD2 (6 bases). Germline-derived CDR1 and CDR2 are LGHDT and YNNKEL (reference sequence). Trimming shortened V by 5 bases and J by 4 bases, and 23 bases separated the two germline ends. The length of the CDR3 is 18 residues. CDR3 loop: CASSARNGGPDGTGELFF. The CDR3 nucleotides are TGTGCCAGCAGCGCAAGGAACGGGGGACCCGATGGCACCGGGGAGCTGTTTTTT.

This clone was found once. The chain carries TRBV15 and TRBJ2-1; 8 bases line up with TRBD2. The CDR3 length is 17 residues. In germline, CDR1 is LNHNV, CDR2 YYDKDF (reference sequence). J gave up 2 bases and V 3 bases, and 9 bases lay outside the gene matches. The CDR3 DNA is TGTGCCACCAGCAGGACCCGGAGCGGGGGAACCTACAATGAGCAGTTCTTC. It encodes CATSRTRSGGTYNEQFF.

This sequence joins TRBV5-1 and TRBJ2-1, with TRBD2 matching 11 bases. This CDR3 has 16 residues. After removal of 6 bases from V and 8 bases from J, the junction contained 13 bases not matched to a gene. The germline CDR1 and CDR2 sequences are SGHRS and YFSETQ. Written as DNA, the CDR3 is TGCGCCAGCACTGGAGGGCCTAGCGGGGGGAGGGATGAGCAGTTCTTC. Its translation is CASTGGPSGGRDEQFF.

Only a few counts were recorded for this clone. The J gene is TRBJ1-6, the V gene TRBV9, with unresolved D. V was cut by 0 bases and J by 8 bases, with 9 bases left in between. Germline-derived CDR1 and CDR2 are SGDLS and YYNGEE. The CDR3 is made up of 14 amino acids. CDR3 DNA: TGTGCCAGCAGCGTAGATCGGTCCTATTCACCCCTCCACTTT. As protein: CASSVDRSYSPLHF.

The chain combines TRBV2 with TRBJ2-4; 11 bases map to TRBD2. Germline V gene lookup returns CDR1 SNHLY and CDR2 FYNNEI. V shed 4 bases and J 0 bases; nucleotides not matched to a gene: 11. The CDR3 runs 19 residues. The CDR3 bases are TGTGCCAGCAGTGGAGGGACTAGCGGCGGAATCCTAGCCAAAAACATTCAGTACTTC. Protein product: CASSGGTSGGILAKNIQYF.

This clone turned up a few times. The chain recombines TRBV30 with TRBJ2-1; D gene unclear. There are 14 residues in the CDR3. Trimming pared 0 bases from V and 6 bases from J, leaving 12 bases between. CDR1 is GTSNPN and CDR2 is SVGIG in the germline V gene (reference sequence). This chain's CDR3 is CAWSVRVAINEQFF. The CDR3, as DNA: TGTGCCTGGAGTGTACGGGTAGCAATCAATGAGCAGTTCTTC. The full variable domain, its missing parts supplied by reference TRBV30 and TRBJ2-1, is SQTIHQWPATLVQPVGSPLSLECTVEGTSNPNLYWYRQAAGRGLQLLFYSVGIGQISSEVPQNLSASRPQDRQFILSSKKLLLSDSGFYLCAWSVRVAINEQFFGPGTRLTVL.

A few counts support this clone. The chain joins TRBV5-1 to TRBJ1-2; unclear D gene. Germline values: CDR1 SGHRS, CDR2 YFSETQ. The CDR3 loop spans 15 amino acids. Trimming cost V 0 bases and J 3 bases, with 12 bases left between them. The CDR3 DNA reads TGCGCCAGCAGCTTGGACGCAGTGGGAGACTATGGCTACACCTTC. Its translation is CASSLDAVGDYGYTF.

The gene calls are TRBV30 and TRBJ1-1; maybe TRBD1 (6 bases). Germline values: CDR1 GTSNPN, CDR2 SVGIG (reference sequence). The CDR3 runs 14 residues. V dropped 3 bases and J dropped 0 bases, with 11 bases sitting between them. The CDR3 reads CAWSRGLLNTEAFF. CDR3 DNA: TGTGCCTGGAGCCGGGGGCTACTGAACACTGAAGCTTTCTTT.

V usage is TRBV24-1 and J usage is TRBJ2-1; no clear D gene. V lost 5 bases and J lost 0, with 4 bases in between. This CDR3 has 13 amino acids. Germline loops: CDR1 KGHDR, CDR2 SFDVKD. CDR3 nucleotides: TGTGCCACCAGTGCGTCCTCCTACAATGAGCAGTTCTTC. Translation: CATSASSYNEQFF.

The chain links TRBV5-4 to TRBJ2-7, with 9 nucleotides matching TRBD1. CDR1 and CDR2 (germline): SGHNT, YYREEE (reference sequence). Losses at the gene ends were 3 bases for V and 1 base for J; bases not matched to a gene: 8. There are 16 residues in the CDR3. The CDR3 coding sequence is TGTGCCAGCAGCTCTTATGACAGGGGGGTTTCCTACGAGCAGTACGTC. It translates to CASSSYDRGVSYEQYV.

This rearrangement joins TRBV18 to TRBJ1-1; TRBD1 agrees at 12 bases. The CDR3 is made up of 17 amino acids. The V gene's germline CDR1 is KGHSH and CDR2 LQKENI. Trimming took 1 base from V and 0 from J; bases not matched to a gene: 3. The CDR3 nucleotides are TGTGCCAGCTCACCACTAGGGACAGGGGGCGTGAACACTGAAGCTTTCTTT. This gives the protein CASSPLGTGGVNTEAFF.

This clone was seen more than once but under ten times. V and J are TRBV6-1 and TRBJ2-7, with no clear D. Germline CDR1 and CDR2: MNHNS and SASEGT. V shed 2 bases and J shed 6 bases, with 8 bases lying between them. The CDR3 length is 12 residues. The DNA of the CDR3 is TGTGCCAGCAGTGAAAGGTGGGGCGAGCAGTACGTC. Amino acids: CASSERWGEQYV.

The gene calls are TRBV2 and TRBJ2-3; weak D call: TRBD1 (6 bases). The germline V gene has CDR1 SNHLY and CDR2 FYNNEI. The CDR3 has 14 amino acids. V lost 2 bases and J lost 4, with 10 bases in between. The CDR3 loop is CASSERGWADTQYF. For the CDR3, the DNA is TGTGCCAGCAGTGAAAGGGGGTGGGCAGATACGCAGTATTTT. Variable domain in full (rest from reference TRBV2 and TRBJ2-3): EPEVTQTPSHQVTQMGQEVILRCVPISNHLYFYWYRQILGQKVEFLVSFYNNEISEKSEIFDDQFSVERPDGSNFTLKIRSTKLEDSAMYFCASSERGWADTQYFGPGTRLTVL.

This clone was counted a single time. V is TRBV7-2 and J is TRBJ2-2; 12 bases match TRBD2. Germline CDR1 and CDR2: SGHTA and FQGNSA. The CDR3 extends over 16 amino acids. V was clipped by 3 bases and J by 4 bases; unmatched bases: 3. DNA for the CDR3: TGTGCCAGCAGCTTCAGACTAGCGGGGGTCACCGGGGAGCTGTTTTTT. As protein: CASSFRLAGVTGELFF.

Written as DNA, the CDR3 is TGTGCCAGCAGCTTACCTCAGGGGGCTGGGAATGAGCAGTTCTTC. Amino acid sequence: CASSLPQGAGNEQFF. The chain joins TRBV6-5 to TRBJ2-1; 8 positions agree with TRBD1. The germline gives CDR1 MNHEY, CDR2 SVGAGI. The length of the CDR3 is 15 residues. Germline trimming cut 6 bases from V and 7 bases from J; bases unmatched to any gene: 11.

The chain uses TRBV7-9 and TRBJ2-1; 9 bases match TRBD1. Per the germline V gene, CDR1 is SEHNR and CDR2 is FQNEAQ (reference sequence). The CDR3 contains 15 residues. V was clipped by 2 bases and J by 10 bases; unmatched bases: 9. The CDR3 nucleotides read TGTGCCAGCAGCTTATCGGGGGCGGACAGGGGCGAGCAGTTCTTC. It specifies CASSLSGADRGEQFF.

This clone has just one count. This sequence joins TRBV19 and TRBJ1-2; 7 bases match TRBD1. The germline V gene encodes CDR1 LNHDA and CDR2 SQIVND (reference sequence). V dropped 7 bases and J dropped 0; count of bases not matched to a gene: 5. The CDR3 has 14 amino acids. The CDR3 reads CASIGQAANYGYTF. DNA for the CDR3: TGTGCCAGTATTGGACAGGCCGCTAACTATGGCTACACCTTC. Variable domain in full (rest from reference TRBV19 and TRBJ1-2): DGGITQSPKYLFRKEGQNVTLSCEQNLNHDAMYWYRQDPGQGLRLIYYSQIVNDFQKGDIAEGYSVSREKKESFPLTVTSAQKNPTAFYLCASIGQAANYGYTFGSGTRLTVV.

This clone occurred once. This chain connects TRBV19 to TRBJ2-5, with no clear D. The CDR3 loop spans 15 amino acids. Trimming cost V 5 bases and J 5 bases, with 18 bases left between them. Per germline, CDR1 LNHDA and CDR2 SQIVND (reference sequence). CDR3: CASSPASTLMETQYF. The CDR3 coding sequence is TGTGCCAGTAGTCCCGCCTCGACCCTCATGGAGACCCAGTACTTC.

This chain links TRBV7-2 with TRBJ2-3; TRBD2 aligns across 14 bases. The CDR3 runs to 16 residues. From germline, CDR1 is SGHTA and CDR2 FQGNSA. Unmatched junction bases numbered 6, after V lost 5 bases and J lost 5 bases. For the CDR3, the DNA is TGTGCCAGCAGCCCTCGACTAGCGGGGGGGGGAGATACGCAGTATTTT. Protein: CASSPRLAGGGDTQYF.

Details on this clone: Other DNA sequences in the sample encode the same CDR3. This chain's CDR3 is CASSLAGRETQYF. As DNA, the CDR3 is TGTGCCAGCAGCTTAGCAGGGAGGGAGACCCAGTACTTC. The chain is built from TRBV7-2 and TRBJ2-5, with D tentatively TRBD2 (6 bases). V lost 0 bases and J lost 5, with 7 bases in between. Germline V CDR1 and CDR2: SGHTA, FQGNSA. The CDR3 is 13 amino acids.